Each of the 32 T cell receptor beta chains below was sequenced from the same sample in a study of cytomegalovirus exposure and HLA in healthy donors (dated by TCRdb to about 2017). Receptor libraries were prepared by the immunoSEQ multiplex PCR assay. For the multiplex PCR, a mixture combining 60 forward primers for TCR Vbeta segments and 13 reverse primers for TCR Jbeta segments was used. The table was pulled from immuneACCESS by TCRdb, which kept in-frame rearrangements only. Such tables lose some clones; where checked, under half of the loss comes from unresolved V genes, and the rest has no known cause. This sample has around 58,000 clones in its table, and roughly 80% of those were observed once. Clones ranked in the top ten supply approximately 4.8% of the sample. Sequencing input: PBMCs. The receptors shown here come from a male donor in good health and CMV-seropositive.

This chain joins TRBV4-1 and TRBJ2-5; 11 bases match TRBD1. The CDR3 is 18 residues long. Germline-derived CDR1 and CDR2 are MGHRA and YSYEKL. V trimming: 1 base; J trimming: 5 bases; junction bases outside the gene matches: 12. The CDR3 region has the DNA TGCGCCAGCAGCCAAGGAACACATCGGACAGGGGGCGGGGAGACCCAGTACTTC. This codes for CASSQGTHRTGGGETQYF.

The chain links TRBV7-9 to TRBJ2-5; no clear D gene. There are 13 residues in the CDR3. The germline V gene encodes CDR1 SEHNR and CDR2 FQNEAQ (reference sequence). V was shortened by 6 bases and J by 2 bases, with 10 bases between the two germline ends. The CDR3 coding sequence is TGTGCCAGCAGTCCCGACTCTCAAGAGACCCAGTACTTC. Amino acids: CASSPDSQETQYF.

For the CDR3, the DNA is TGTGCCTGGAGTGTCCGGGGAGGAACTGAAGCTTTCTTT. The encoded protein is CAWSVRGGTEAFF. The chain carries TRBV30 and TRBJ1-1; D remains unclear. The germline V gene encodes CDR1 GTSNPN and CDR2 SVGIG (reference sequence). The ends were cut back, 0 bases at V and 5 bases at J, with 10 bases in the middle. CDR3 length: 13 residues.

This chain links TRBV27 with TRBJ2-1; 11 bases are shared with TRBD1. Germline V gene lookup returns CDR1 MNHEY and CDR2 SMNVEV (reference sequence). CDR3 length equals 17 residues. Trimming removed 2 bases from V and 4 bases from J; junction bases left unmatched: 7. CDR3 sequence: CASSLNGQGAHYNEQFF. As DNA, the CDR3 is TGTGCCAGCAGTTTAAACGGACAGGGGGCTCATTACAATGAGCAGTTCTTC.

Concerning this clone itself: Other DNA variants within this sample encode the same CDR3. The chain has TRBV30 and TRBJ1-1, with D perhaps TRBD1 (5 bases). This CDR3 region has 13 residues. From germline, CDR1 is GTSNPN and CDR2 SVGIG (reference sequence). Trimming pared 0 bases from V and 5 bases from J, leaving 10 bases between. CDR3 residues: CAWSVLGGTEAFF. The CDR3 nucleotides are TGTGCCTGGAGTGTACTGGGGGGGACTGAAGCTTTCTTT.

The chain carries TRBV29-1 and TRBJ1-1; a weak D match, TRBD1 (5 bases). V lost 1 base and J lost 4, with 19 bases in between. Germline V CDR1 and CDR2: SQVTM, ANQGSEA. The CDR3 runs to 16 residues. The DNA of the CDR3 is TGCAGCGTTGAAGCTGGGCAGGGCAGTTTGTTCACTGAAGCTTTCTTT. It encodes CSVEAGQGSLFTEAFF.

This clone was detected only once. DNA of the CDR3: TGTGCCAGCAGCGCCAGGAGGGAGCTGTTTTTT. Amino acid sequence: CASSARRELFF. The chain couples TRBV27 to TRBJ1-4; D ambiguous. The J call is uncertain, as TRBJ2-2 better fits the DNA end. The germline gives CDR1 MNHEY, CDR2 SMNVEV (reference sequence). CDR3 length: 11 amino acids.

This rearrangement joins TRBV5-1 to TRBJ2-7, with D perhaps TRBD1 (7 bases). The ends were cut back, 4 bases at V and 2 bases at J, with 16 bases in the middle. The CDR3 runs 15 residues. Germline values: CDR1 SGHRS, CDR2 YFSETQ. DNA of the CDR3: TGCGCCAGCAGCCCTGGAGGGACAGACACCTACGAGCAGTACTTC. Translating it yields CASSPGGTDTYEQYF. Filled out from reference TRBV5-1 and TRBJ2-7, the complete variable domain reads KAGVTQTPRYLIKTRGQQVTLSCSPISGHRSVSWYQQTPGQGLQFLFEYFSETQRNKGNFPGRFSGRQFSNSRSEMNVSTLELGDSALYLCASSPGGTDTYEQYFGPGTRLTVT.

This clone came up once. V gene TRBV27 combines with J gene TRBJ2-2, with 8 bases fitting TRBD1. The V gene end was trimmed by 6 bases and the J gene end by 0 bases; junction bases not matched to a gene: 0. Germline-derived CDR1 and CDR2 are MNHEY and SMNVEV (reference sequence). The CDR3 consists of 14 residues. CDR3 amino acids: CASRQGANTGELFF. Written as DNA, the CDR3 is TGTGCCAGCAGACAGGGGGCGAACACCGGGGAGCTGTTTTTT.

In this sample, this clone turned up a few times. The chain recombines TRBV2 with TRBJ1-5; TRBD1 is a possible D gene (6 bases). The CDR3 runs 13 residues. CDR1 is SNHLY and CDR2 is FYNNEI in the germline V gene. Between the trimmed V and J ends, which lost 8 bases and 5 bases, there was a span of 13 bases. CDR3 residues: CASGTGGHQPQHF. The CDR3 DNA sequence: TGTGCCAGCGGGACCGGGGGGCATCAGCCCCAGCATTTT.

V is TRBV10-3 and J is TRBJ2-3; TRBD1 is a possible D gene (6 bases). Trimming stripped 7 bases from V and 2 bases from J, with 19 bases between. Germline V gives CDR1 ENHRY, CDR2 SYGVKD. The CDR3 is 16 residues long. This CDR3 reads CAINTGKGPYTDTQYF. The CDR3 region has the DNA TGTGCCATCAACACAGGGAAGGGGCCTTACACAGATACGCAGTATTTT.

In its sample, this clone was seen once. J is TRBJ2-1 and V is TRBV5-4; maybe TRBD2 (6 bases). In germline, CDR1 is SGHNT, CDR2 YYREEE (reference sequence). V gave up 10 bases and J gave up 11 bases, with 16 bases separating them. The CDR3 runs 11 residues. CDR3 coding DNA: TGTGCCGCAACTTCTAGCGCCCAGCAGTTCTTC. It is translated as CAATSSAQQFF.

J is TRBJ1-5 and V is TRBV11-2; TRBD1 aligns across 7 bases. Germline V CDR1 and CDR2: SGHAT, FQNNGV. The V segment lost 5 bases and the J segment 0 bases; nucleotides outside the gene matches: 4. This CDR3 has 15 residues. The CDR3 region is CASSPGQFSNQPQHF. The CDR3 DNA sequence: TGTGCCAGCAGCCCGGGACAGTTTAGCAATCAGCCCCAGCATTTT.

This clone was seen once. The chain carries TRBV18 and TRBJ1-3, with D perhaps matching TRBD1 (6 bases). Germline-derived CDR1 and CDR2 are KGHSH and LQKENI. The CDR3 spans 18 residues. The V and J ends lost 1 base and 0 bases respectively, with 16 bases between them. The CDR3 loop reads CASSPQLNRESSGNTIYF. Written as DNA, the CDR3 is TGTGCCAGCTCACCACAGTTAAACAGGGAGAGCTCTGGAAACACCATATATTTT.

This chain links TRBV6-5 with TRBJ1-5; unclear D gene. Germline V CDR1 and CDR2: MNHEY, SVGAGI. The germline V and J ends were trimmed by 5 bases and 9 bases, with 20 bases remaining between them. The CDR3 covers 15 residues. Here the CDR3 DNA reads TGTGCCAGCAGTAACCGGGATCCCGTTGCGGGGCCCCAGCATTTT. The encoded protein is CASSNRDPVAGPQHF.

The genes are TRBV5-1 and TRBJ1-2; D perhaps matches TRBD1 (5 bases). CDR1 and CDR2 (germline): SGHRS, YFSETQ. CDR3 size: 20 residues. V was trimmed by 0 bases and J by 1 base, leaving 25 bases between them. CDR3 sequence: CASSLETRGVRQNHNYGYTF. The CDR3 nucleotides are TGCGCCAGCAGCTTGGAGACTCGCGGCGTCAGACAGAATCATAACTATGGCTACACCTTC.

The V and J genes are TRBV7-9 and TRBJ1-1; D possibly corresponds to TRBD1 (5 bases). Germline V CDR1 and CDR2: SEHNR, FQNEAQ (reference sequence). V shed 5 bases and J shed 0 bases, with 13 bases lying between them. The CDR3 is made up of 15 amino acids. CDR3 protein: CASSQPGGVNTEAFF. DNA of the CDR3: TGTGCCAGCAGCCAGCCCGGGGGAGTGAACACTGAAGCTTTCTTT.

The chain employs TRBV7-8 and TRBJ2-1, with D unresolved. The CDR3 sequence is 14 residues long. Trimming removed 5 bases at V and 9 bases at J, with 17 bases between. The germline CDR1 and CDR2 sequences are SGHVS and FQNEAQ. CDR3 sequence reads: CASSPLVLRGEQFF. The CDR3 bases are TGTGCCAGCAGCCCGCTAGTTCTGCGAGGTGAGCAGTTCTTC.

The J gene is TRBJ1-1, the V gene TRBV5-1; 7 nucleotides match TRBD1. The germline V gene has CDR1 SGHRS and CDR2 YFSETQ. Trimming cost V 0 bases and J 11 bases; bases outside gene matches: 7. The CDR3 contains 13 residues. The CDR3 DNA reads TGCGCCAGCAGCTTGGAGCCGACAGGGTACGCTTTCTTT. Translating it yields CASSLEPTGYAFF.

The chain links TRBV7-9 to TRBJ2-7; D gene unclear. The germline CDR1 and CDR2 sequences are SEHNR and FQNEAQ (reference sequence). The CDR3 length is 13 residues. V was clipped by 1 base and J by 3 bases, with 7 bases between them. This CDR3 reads CASSLVPVYEQYF. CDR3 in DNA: TGTGCCAGCAGCTTAGTTCCAGTCTACGAGCAGTACTTC.

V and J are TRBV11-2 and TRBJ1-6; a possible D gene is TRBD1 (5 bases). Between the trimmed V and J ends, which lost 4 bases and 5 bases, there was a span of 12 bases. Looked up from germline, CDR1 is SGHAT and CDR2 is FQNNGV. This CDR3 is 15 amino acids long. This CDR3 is CASSWGGQNNSPLHF. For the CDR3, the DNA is TGTGCCAGCAGCTGGGGCGGCCAAAATAATTCACCCCTCCACTTT. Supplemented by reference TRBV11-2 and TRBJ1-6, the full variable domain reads EAGVAQSPRYKIIEKRQSVAFWCNPISGHATLYWYQQILGQGPKLLIQFQNNGVVDDSQLPKDRFSAERLKGVDSTLKIQPAKLEDSAVYLCASSWGGQNNSPLHFGNGTRLTVT.

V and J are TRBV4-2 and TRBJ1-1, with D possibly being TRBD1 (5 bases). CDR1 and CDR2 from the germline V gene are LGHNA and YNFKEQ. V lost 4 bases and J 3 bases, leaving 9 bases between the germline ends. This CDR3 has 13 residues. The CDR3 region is CASSRGLDTEAFF. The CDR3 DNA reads TGTGCCAGCAGCCGGGGACTGGACACTGAAGCTTTCTTT.

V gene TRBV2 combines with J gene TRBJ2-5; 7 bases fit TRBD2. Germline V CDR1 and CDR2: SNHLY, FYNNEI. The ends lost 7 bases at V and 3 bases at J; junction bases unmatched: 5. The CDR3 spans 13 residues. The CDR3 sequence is CASTILAEETQYF. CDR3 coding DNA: TGTGCCAGCACTATCCTAGCGGAAGAGACCCAGTACTTC.

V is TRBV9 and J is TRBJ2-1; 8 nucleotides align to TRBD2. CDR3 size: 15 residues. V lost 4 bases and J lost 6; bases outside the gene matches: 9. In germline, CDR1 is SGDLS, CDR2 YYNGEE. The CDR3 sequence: CASSPRTLAGNEQFF. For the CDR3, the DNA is TGTGCCAGCAGCCCGCGGACTCTAGCGGGCAATGAGCAGTTCTTC.

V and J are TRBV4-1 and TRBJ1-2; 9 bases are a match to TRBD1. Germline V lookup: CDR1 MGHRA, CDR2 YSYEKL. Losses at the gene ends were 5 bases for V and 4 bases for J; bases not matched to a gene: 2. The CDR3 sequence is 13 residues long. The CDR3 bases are TGCGCCAGCAGCTTGGGACAGGGCTATGGCTACACCTTC. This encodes CASSLGQGYGYTF.

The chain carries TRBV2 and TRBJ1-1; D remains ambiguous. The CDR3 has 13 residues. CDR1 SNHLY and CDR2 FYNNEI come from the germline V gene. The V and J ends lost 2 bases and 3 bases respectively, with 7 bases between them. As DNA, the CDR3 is TGTGCCAGCAGTGAAATCGAGGACACTGAAGCTTTCTTT. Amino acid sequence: CASSEIEDTEAFF.

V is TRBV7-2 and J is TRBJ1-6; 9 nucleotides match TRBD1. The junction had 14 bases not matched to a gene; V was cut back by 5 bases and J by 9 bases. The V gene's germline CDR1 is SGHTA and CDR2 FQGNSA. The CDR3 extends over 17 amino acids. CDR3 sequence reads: CASSQRQGELRRSPLHF. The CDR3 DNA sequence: TGTGCCAGCAGCCAACGACAGGGGGAGCTGAGGCGTTCACCCCTCCACTTT.

The CDR3 here is CASSLSQGGYEQYF. Here the CDR3 DNA reads TGTGCCAGCAGCTTAAGCCAGGGCGGCTACGAGCAGTACTTC. The rearrangement uses TRBV7-2 and TRBJ2-7; D is possibly TRBD1 (5 bases). CDR3 size: 14 residues. Germline CDR1 reads SGHTA; CDR2 reads FQGNSA. Trimming stripped 2 bases from V and 3 bases from J, with 11 bases between. The full variable domain, rest sourced from reference TRBV7-2 and TRBJ2-7, is GAGVSQSPSNKVTEKGKDVELRCDPISGHTALYWYRQSLGQGLEFLIYFQGNSAPDKSGLPSDRFSAERTGGSVSTLTIQRTQQEDSAVYLCASSLSQGGYEQYFGPGTRLTVT.

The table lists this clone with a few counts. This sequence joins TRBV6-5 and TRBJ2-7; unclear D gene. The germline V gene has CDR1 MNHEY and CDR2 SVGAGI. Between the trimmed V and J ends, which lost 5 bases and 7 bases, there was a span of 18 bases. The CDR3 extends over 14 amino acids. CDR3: CASSPPGSNREQYF. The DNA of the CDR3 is TGTGCCAGCAGTCCTCCGGGTTCAAACCGGGAGCAGTACTTC.

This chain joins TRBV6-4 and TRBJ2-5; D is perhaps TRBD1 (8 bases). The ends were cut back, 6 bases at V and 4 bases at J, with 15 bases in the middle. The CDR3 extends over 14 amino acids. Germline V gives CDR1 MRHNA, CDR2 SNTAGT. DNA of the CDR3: TGTGCCAGCAGCAAGACAGGGGAGGGAGAGACCCAGTACTTC. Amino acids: CASSKTGEGETQYF.

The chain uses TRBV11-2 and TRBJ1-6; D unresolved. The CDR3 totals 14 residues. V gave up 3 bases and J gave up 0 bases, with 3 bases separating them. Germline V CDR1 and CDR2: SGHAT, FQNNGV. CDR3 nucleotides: TGTGCCAGCAGCTTCGGCTCCTATAATTCACCCCTCCACTTT. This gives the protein CASSFGSYNSPLHF.

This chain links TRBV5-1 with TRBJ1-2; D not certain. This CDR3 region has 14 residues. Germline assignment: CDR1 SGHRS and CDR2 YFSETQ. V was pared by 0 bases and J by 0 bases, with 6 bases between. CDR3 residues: CASSLESANYGYTF. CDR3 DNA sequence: TGCGCCAGCAGCTTGGAGTCAGCTAACTATGGCTACACCTTC.